The rows below give T cell receptor beta chains drawn from one sample of a study of blood T cells in healthy people across ages. Using its own MiXCR run on the 5' RACE reads, TCRdb lists one record per CDR3 protein. Among about 1.5 million distinct CDR3 sequences listed, roughly 43% were seen once. What was sequenced was blood. These receptors originate from a woman younger than 30 in good health. The CDR3 runs from the conserved cysteine through the conserved F or W. The order of the fields is J gene, clone size, D gene, V gene, CDR3 length, CDR3 DNA, CDR3 protein. D genes are given only for firm matches. Only part of the rows carry a size: once, few, many, or a class if the clone is expanded.

J: TRBJ2-7
size: .
D: TRBD1
V: TRBV27
length: 16
DNA: TGTGCCAGCAGTGCATGGACAGGGTCCCAAACCTACGAGCAGTACTTC
CDR3: CASSAWTGSQTYEQYF

J: TRBJ1-1
size: .
D: TRBD1
V: TRBV2
length: 15
DNA: TGTGCCAGCAGTGGGACAGGGGGCGCGTACACTGAAGCTTTCTTT
CDR3: CASSGTGGAYTEAFF

J: TRBJ2-3
size: few
D: TRBD1
V: TRBV7-2
length: 15
DNA: TGTGCCAGCAGCCCGGGACAGACCCGCACAGATACGCAGTATTTT
CDR3: CASSPGQTRTDTQYF

J: TRBJ2-3
size: few
D: TRBD1
V: TRBV30
length: 14
DNA: TGTGCCTGGAGTGTAGACAGGGACGCAGATACGCAGTATTTT
CDR3: CAWSVDRDADTQYF

J: TRBJ1-1
size: .
D: .
V: TRBV3-1
length: 16
DNA: TGTGCCAGCAGCTCCGACCCGATTCGCTTGGGCACTGAAGCTTTCTTT
CDR3: CASSSDPIRLGTEAFF

J: TRBJ2-7
size: .
D: .
V: TRBV7-2
length: 14
DNA: TGTGCCAGCAGCTTTAAGCGTACGGGGCGCGAGCAGTACTTC
CDR3: CASSFKRTGREQYF

J: TRBJ2-1
size: .
D: TRBD2
V: TRBV4-1
length: 15
DNA: TGCGCCAGCAGCCGCTTACTAGCGGTTGGCAGTGAGCAGTTCTTC
CDR3: CASSRLLAVGSEQFF

J: TRBJ2-7
size: .
D: .
V: TRBV7-2
length: 12
DNA: TGTGCCAGAAGCCGCGTGGGCTACGAGCAGTACTTC
CDR3: CARSRVGYEQYF

J: TRBJ1-1
size: .
D: .
V: TRBV29-1
length: 11
DNA: TGCAGCGTTGACAGGGGAACTGAAGCTTTCTTT
CDR3: CSVDRGTEAFF

J: TRBJ2-2
size: once
D: .
V: TRBV7-3
length: 12
DNA: TGTGCCAGCAAGGAAGCCACCGGGGAGCTGTTTTTT
CDR3: CASKEATGELFF

J: TRBJ2-3
size: few
D: TRBD2
V: TRBV28
length: 17
DNA: TGTGCCAGCATCACTCAACGGAGCGGGATCAACCCAGATACGCAGTATTTT
CDR3: CASITQRSGINPDTQYF

J: TRBJ2-5
size: .
D: .
V: TRBV11-2
length: 14
DNA: TGTGCCAGCAGCTTACTTCCCCCGGAAAATGAGCAGTACTTC
CDR3: CASSLLPPENEQYF

J: TRBJ2-3
size: .
D: .
V: TRBV6-2/TRBV6-3
length: 13
DNA: TGTGCCAGCACCGACTACGCCACAGATACGCAGTATTTT
CDR3: CASTDYATDTQYF

J: TRBJ2-7
size: few
D: .
V: TRBV29-1
length: 12
DNA: TGCAGCGGAACGGGACCCACTGGAGAGCAGTACTTC
CDR3: CSGTGPTGEQYF

J: TRBJ2-3
size: .
D: .
V: TRBV7-8
length: 14
DNA: TGTGCCAGCAGCCCCCGGGCAGCGAGCTATACGCAGTATTTT
CDR3: CASSPRAASYTQYF

J: TRBJ1-1
size: .
D: .
V: TRBV5-1
length: 15
DNA: TGCGCCAGCAGCTTCGACTCAGGGACGGGCACTGAAGCTTTCTTT
CDR3: CASSFDSGTGTEAFF

J: TRBJ2-3
size: few
D: TRBD2
V: TRBV20-1
length: 15
DNA: TGCAGTGCTAGCGGGGGGGTTTCTAGCACAGATACGCAGTATTTT
CDR3: CSASGGVSSTDTQYF

J: TRBJ2-3
size: few
D: .
V: TRBV20-1
length: 18
DNA: TGCAGTGCTACACTTGGGGGTGGGAATAGCTTTAGCACAGATACGCAGTATTTT
CDR3: CSATLGGGNSFSTDTQYF

J: TRBJ1-1
size: .
D: TRBD1
V: TRBV3-1
length: 17
DNA: TGTGCCAGCAGCCAAGAATGGGCAGGGGGTTCACGGACTGAAGCTTTCTTT
CDR3: CASSQEWAGGSRTEAFF

J: TRBJ2-7
size: few
D: .
V: TRBV5-1
length: 15
DNA: TGCGCCAGCAGCATAGGACAGTCAGCTTCCTACGAGCAGTACTTC
CDR3: CASSIGQSASYEQYF

J: TRBJ2-1
size: few
D: TRBD2
V: TRBV20-1
length: 14
DNA: TGCAGTGCGAGACTAGCGGAGATCTACAATGAGCAGTTCTTC
CDR3: CSARLAEIYNEQFF

J: TRBJ1-1
size: .
D: .
V: TRBV29-1
length: 13
DNA: TGCAGCGTGGAGCAGACGGGGGATACTGAAGCTTTCTTT
CDR3: CSVEQTGDTEAFF

J: TRBJ1-2
size: .
D: .
V: TRBV6-5
length: 15
DNA: TGTGCCAGCAGTAACCTGGGGGACAACAAACATGGCTACACCTTC
CDR3: CASSNLGDNKHGYTF

J: TRBJ2-3
size: .
D: .
V: TRBV29-1
length: 14
DNA: TGCAGCGTGTCCTCTAGACTCGTCGCAGATACGCAGTATTTT
CDR3: CSVSSRLVADTQYF

J: TRBJ2-3
size: many
D: .
V: TRBV12-3/TRBV12-4
length: 14
DNA: TGTGCCAGCAGTCCACGGAGTAGCACAGATACGCAGTATTTT
CDR3: CASSPRSSTDTQYF

J: TRBJ2-3
size: .
D: TRBD2
V: TRBV10-3
length: 15
DNA: TGTGCCATCAGTGCTAGCGGGGGGGGTGCAGATACGCAGTATTTT
CDR3: CAISASGGGADTQYF

J: TRBJ2-1
size: .
D: .
V: TRBV29-1
length: 13
DNA: TGCAGCGGGGACTCCCTCTCCTACAATGAGCAGTTCTTC
CDR3: CSGDSLSYNEQFF

J: TRBJ1-6
size: few
D: .
V: TRBV7-2
length: 16
DNA: TGTGCCAGCAGCCCAATGAGGGGTGGCTATAATTCACCCCTCCACTTT
CDR3: CASSPMRGGYNSPLHF